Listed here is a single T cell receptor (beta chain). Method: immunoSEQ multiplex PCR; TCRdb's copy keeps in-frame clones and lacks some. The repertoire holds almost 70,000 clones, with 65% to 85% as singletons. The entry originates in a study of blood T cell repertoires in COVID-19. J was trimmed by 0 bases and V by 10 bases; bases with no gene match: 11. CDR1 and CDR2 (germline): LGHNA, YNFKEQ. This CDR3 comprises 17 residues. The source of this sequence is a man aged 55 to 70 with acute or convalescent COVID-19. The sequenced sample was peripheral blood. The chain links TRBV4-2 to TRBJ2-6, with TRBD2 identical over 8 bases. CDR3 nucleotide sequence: TGTGCCACGGGGGGGAAAGAGGGGTTCTCTGGGGCCAACGTCCTGACTTTC. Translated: CATGGKEGFSGANVLTF.